The TCR beta chain described here comes from a study of T cells expressing NK-cell markers. Overall study: Investigators obtained TCR beta repertoires from sorted CD3+CD56+NKG2C+, CD3+CD56+NKG2C- and CD3+CD56-NKG2C+ T cells.

Findings and limits, study-wide: Clarity on HCMV specificity was lacking for the expanded NKG2C+ T cell clones.

Germline-derived CDR1 and CDR2 are MNHNS and SASEGT. The CDR3 length is 14 residues. With regard to this clonotype: Its antigen is not identified.

The TCR beta cDNA came from 5'RACE template switching with UMIs. TCRdb derives one entry per CDR3 protein from the 5' RACE reads, leaving out DNA. With about 460,000 distinct CDR3 sequences in the sample, the ten largest clones hold roughly 1.4%. This sequence joins TRBV6-1 and TRBJ2-2; TCRdb lists TRBD1, though no DNA is available to test this call. Input material: blood T cells: a sorted CD56 or NKG2C T cell subset, CD4+ or CD8+ T cells, or bulk PBMC T cells (not recorded which). The sequence was collected from a woman in her forties or fifties in good health. The CDR3 reads CASSRDRVVGELFF.